This T cell receptor beta chain was recovered during a study of human T cells and chemical hapten exposure. Within the library, unique molecular identifiers were attached to each individual cDNA molecule. TCRdb reanalysed the RACE reads using MiXCR and keeps one entry per CDR3 protein. The sample has roughly 100,000 distinct CDR3 sequences, less than 35% seen once. The CDR3 is 15 residues long. Germline assignment: CDR1 SGHRS and CDR2 YFSETQ. V lost 1 base, J lost 4 bases, and 6 bases stayed unmatched. Noted time point: patch test 3, about 24 weeks after DPC sensitization. Regarding treatment: therapeutic diphenylcyclopropenone sensitization with weekly scalp DPC.

This chain connects TRBV5-1 to TRBJ1-1; 8 positions match TRBD1. Material: whole blood, obtained in connection with sensitization to the hapten diphenylcyclopropenone (DPC). This receptor was taken from a man aged 35 to 55 with alopecia areata. Some clones in this sample may be carry-over from other donors' samples. The CDR3 is CASSLSRDRPTEAFF. DNA for the CDR3: TGCGCCAGCAGCTTGTCCCGGGACAGGCCCACTGAAGCTTTCTTT.